What follows describes a single T cell receptor (beta chain). Its antigen target is currently unknown. A junction end diverges from the germline sequence, so it may reflect a read error. CDR1 and CDR2 were assigned from the germline V gene (reference sequence) as DFQATT and SNEGSKA. Spanning cysteine to phenylalanine, the CDR3 consists of 16 amino acids. CDR3 DNA only is kept here, 48 bases in frame from base 1. This sample is part of a study of T cell repertoires in aging, cancer and after chemotherapy (dated by TCRdb to between 2017 and 2020). Study-level background: Donors were distributed across six age groups ranging from 30 or younger to 70 or older, with at least three individuals included per group. In the solid tumor group, paired pre- and post-chemotherapy samples were obtained from brain tumor (glioblastoma) patients receiving temozolomide-based therapy. Several million TCR reads were contained in the full dataset. Peripheral blood TCR beta repertoires from healthy donors and cancer patients were profiled to examine immunoaging and T cell reconstitution after chemotherapy. The cohort comprised 220 or so cancer patients, more than 85 with hematological and fewer than 140 with solid cancers, plus 95 healthy donors as a reference group.

TCR beta rearrangements were amplified from genomic DNA extracted from peripheral blood rather than from sorted cells or RNA. Using a mixed TRB-A/B primer pool, multiplex touch-down PCR amplified rearranged TRB sequences covering the V, D and J segments. Illumina adapters and sample indices were attached to the amplicons through two consecutive PCR reactions run with Phusion HS II polymerase. After gel purification with the NucleoSpin Gel and PCR Clean-up kit, the amplicons were checked using Qubit and an Agilent 2100 Bioanalyzer. The libraries were sequenced on an Illumina MiSeq with 600-cycle, single-indexed, paired-end runs. The published analysis was carried out like this. MiXCR versions 2.12 and 3.0.5 were used to process TRB sequences. Each unique CDR3 nucleotide sequence counted as one clone, and only productive sequences with at least two reads were retained. Shannon diversity, evenness, clonality (one minus evenness), and alpha-parameterized diversity profiles from alpha 0 to 5 were included as repertoire metrics. The IGoR algorithm was used to calculate generation probabilities for clones in the paired samples taken before and after chemotherapy. TCRdb trimmed public reads at Q25 via fastp, called clones via MiXCR and kept in-frame beta chains. CDR3 protein sequences are deduplicated, and each keeps its most common genes and DNA. TCRdb assigned the V and J calls; the authors' analysis was not used. In all, the sample holds over a thousand distinct CDR3 sequences, and about 29% of those were seen once. The top ten hold roughly 11% of the sample.

On the study overall, not on this receptor specifically: In healthy donors, the drop in TCR diversity with age came mainly from a loss of richness, whereas in cancer patients a loss of evenness also played a part. Untreated patients with hematological or solid cancers showed significantly lower blood TCR diversity and higher clonality than age-matched healthy donors. In both cancer cohorts, the median generation probability rose over the chemotherapy interval, which suggests that the repertoire was reconstituted through rebound thymic output. According to the authors, the repertoire data do not allow conclusions to be drawn about immunological memory after chemotherapy.

The sequence is built from TRBV20-1 and TRBJ2-1; 13 middle bases align to TRBD2. Sequencing was carried out using blood. The source of this sequence is a human donor with a solid tumor. The CDR3 region has the sequence CIARELAGGVYNEQFF. The sequence in DNA is TGCATTGCTAGAGAACTAGCGGGGGGGGTCTACAATGAGCAGTTCTTC.